The rows below give T cell receptor beta chains drawn from one sample of a study of blood T cells in healthy people across ages. TCRdb analysed the 5' RACE reads with MiXCR anew, one entry per CDR3 protein. The sample consists of some 550,000 distinct CDR3 sequences, 45% to 55% of them appearing once. Sequenced sample: blood. Receptors were obtained from a man aged 80 or over in good health. The CDR3 runs from the conserved cysteine through the conserved F or W. The order of the fields is clone size, D gene, V gene, J gene, CDR3 protein, CDR3 DNA. A D gene is named only where the DNA matches it firmly. Size values are once, few and many counts, or a class for expanded clones, and some rows have none.

size: -
D: -
V: TRBV28
J: TRBJ2-1
CDR3: CASSNDGYNEQFF
DNA: TGTGCCAGCAGCAATGACGGATACAATGAGCAGTTCTTC

size: -
D: -
V: TRBV12-3/TRBV12-4
J: TRBJ2-1
CDR3: CASSLALREQFF
DNA: TGTGCCAGCAGTTTGGCGCTCAGAGAGCAGTTCTTC

size: few
D: -
V: TRBV25-1
J: TRBJ2-6
CDR3: CASISPGGGGANVLTF
DNA: TGTGCCAGCATCTCACCGGGGGGCGGTGGGGCCAACGTCCTGACTTTC

size: few
D: -
V: TRBV6-6
J: TRBJ1-4
CDR3: CASSLTRQVATNEKLFF
DNA: TGTGCCAGCAGTCTCACCCGCCAGGTTGCAACTAATGAAAAACTGTTTTTT

size: -
D: -
V: TRBV29-1
J: TRBJ2-1
CDR3: CSGEPQGYNEQFF
DNA: TGCAGCGGTGAGCCCCAGGGATACAATGAGCAGTTCTTC

size: -
D: TRBD1
V: TRBV5-1
J: TRBJ1-4
CDR3: CASSMTGENEKLFF
DNA: TGCGCCAGCAGCATGACAGGGGAGAATGAAAAACTGTTTTTT

size: -
D: TRBD2
V: TRBV2
J: TRBJ2-5
CDR3: CASSDGLAERETQYF
DNA: TGTGCCAGCAGTGACGGGCTAGCGGAGAGAGAGACCCAGTACTTC

size: -
D: -
V: TRBV7-2
J: TRBJ2-7
CDR3: CASSSSFSYEQYF
DNA: TGTGCCAGCAGCTCCTCCTTCTCCTACGAGCAGTACTTC

size: few
D: -
V: TRBV11-2
J: TRBJ2-7
CDR3: CASSLVQSRAYEQYF
DNA: TGTGCCAGCAGCTTAGTCCAGTCTCGGGCCTACGAGCAGTACTTC

size: -
D: TRBD2
V: TRBV6-6
J: TRBJ2-2
CDR3: CASRPPASGSTGELFF
DNA: TGTGCCAGCAGACCGCCTGCTAGCGGGAGTACCGGGGAGCTGTTTTTT

size: -
D: -
V: TRBV7-2
J: TRBJ1-6
CDR3: CASSSRVGGALHF
DNA: TGTGCCAGCAGCTCTAGGGTGGGGGGGGCCCTCCACTTT

size: once
D: -
V: TRBV20-1
J: TRBJ1-5
CDR3: CSAWGPGRDQPQHF
DNA: TGCAGTGCTTGGGGTCCAGGGAGGGATCAGCCCCAGCATTTT

size: -
D: -
V: TRBV12-3/TRBV12-4
J: TRBJ1-1
CDR3: CASTTRYGGTEAFF
DNA: TGTGCCAGCACCACACGGTACGGGGGAACTGAAGCTTTCTTT

size: -
D: -
V: TRBV12-3/TRBV12-4
J: TRBJ1-1
CDR3: CASNGGGGTEAFF
DNA: TGTGCCAGCAACGGGGGGGGAGGCACTGAAGCTTTCTTT

size: -
D: -
V: TRBV12-3/TRBV12-4
J: TRBJ2-4
CDR3: CTSSRKEGPKNIQYF
DNA: TGTACCAGCAGCCGGAAGGAGGGCCCCAAAAACATTCAGTACTTC

size: -
D: -
V: TRBV20-1
J: TRBJ2-1
CDR3: CSVHGRSYNEQFF
DNA: TGCAGTGTCCATGGTAGGTCCTACAATGAGCAGTTCTTC

size: once
D: -
V: TRBV4-3
J: TRBJ1-4
CDR3: CASSQDTGTGSEKLFF
DNA: TGCGCCAGCAGCCAAGATACGGGCACGGGAAGTGAAAAACTGTTTTTT

size: few
D: -
V: TRBV20-1
J: TRBJ2-7
CDR3: CSARWSSGEQYF
DNA: TGCAGTGCTAGGTGGAGTTCTGGCGAGCAGTACTTC

size: -
D: TRBD2
V: TRBV7-9
J: TRBJ2-7
CDR3: CASSLTTSGNPSEQYF
DNA: TGTGCCAGCAGCTTAACGACTAGCGGGAATCCTTCCGAGCAGTACTTC

size: -
D: -
V: TRBV29-1
J: TRBJ2-3
CDR3: CSVDWPGTDTQYF
DNA: TGCAGCGTGGACTGGCCCGGCACAGATACGCAGTATTTT

size: -
D: TRBD2
V: TRBV5-1
J: TRBJ2-1
CDR3: CASSHGSGGVEQFF
DNA: TGCGCCAGCAGTCATGGCAGCGGGGGCGTCGAGCAGTTCTTC

size: -
D: TRBD1
V: TRBV20-1
J: TRBJ1-2
CDR3: CSSSGTGGRGYTF
DNA: TGCAGTTCCTCCGGGACAGGGGGGAGGGGCTACACCTTC

size: -
D: -
V: TRBV27
J: TRBJ1-2
CDR3: CASSLKGGEHGYTF
DNA: TGTGCCAGCAGTTTAAAGGGAGGGGAACATGGCTACACCTTC

size: -
D: -
V: TRBV4-2
J: TRBJ2-7
CDR3: CASSHGTGTYEQYF
DNA: TGTGCCAGCAGCCACGGGACTGGGACCTACGAGCAGTACTTC

size: -
D: -
V: TRBV6-2/TRBV6-3
J: TRBJ1-5
CDR3: CASSRTRTDSNQPQHF
DNA: TGTGCCAGCAGTAGAACCCGGACAGATAGCAATCAGCCCCAGCATTTT

size: -
D: TRBD1
V: TRBV7-6
J: TRBJ2-3
CDR3: CASSLGQGFADTQYF
DNA: TGTGCCAGCAGCTTAGGACAGGGGTTTGCAGATACGCAGTATTTT

size: -
D: -
V: TRBV10-3
J: TRBJ2-1
CDR3: CAISAEFQQFF
DNA: TGTGCCATCAGTGCGGAGTTTCAGCAGTTCTTC